The 2 T cell receptor beta chains below come from one sample, sequenced in a study of read filtering for tumor transcriptome and immune sequencing. Molecular barcoded adaptors covering alpha/delta and beta/gamma chains were used on roughly 370 ng RNA. TCRdb fed the reads into MiXCR, producing one record per CDR3 protein. The table records approximately 37,000 distinct CDR3 sequences, 11% to 15% of them present only once. What was sequenced was a population of CD138-negative cells sorted from bone marrow. Receptors originate from a donor over 35 with multiple myeloma.

Worth noting for this clonotype: With a much larger clone just one base away, this may be a read error. J is TRBJ2-7 and V is TRBV2; TRBD1 agrees at 10 bases. This CDR3 region has 13 residues. V lost 8 bases to trimming and J lost 12 bases; unmatched junction nucleotides: 13. Germline V gene data show CDR1 as SNHLY and CDR2 as FYNNEI. The CDR3 here is CASQRDRGGSGYF. In nucleotides, the CDR3 is TGTGCCAGCCAAAGGGACAGGGGTGGGAGTGGGTACTTC.

This clonotype was counted only a few times. Since a much larger clone is just one base distant, this may be a read error. The chain has TRBV2 and TRBJ2-3, with a weak D call TRBD1 (5 bases). The J call may be incorrect, as the DNA end agrees better with TRBJ1-5. This CDR3 region has 15 residues. Germline V CDR1 and CDR2: SNHLY, FYNNEI. The DNA of the CDR3 is TGTGCCAGCAGTACCGGGACTAAGGCAACAGATACGCAGCATTTT. This sequence encodes CASSTGTKATDTQHF.